This T cell receptor beta chain was identified in a study of T cells in Graves' hyperthyroidism and ophthalmopathy. Amplified TCR beta CDR3 regions derived from RNA transcripts. The primer set for the first-round RT-PCR of the TCR CDR3 was HTBI. MiXCR, applied by TCRdb to the multiplex PCR reads, yields one record per CDR3 protein. The profile covers some 440,000 distinct CDR3 sequences, with 15% to 17% appearing a single time and around 14% taken by the ten largest. Uncontrolled infection, other autoimmune disease, pregnancy or lactation barred patients from enrollment. Between the trimmed V and J ends, which lost 2 bases and 5 bases, there was a span of 13 bases. Germline values: CDR1 SNHLY, CDR2 FYNNEI. The CDR3 contains 15 residues.

The receptor was derived from a woman between 18 and 29 years old with Graves' hyperthyroidism. V usage is TRBV2 and J usage is TRBJ2-4; the D gene could be TRBD1 or TRBD2 (5 bases each). The sample comprised blood. The CDR3, as DNA: TGTGCCAGCAGTGAACAGGGTGGAGGCGAAAACATTCAGTACTTC. Translating it yields CASSEQGGGENIQYF.